This T cell receptor beta chain appears in the sequencing data of a study of blood T cells in healthy people across ages (dated by TCRdb to about 2015). Regarding the study in general: In model experiments, roughly one uniquely barcoded TCR beta cDNA molecule per two T cells was captured by template switching. Using deep sequencing normalized with unique cDNA molecular identifiers, the study measured how TCR beta repertoire diversity changes with age. Four age groups were formed from the donors: young (average approximately 15 years), middle-aged (just under 40), aged (roughly 58) and long-lived (less than 85). To avoid experimental bias, donors of different ages were spread randomly across the sequencing lanes. Two additional independent replicas of 1 million unique cDNA reads from the same blood draw were analyzed for two donors (one aged 18 to 30 and one aged 80 or older).

The method was 5' RACE. Reads for this sample came from an Illumina HiSeq 2500. A second PCR of roughly 7 to 12 cycles was performed with a sample-barcoded 5' primer and a J-beta primer mix. Each TCR beta cDNA molecule received a unique molecular identifier from a template-switch 5' adaptor carrying 12 random nucleotides. Each sample yielded at least 3 million CDR3-containing paired-end reads. First-strand cDNA synthesis was performed from all RNA using the Mint cDNA synthesis kit, with priming by a TRBC-specific oligonucleotide. Following uracil-DNA glycosylase treatment, all cDNA underwent a first 18-cycle PCR with the universal primers M1SS and BC2_uni_R. Regarding the original processing steps: Normalization of each sample was performed by random selection of 1 million high-quality reads, each carrying a distinct molecular identifier. Instead of being binned into consensus sequences, reads that shared molecular identifiers were thrown out. MiTCR, run with a Q25 quality threshold and the strictest error-elimination algorithm, handled CDR3 identification, clonotype clustering and error correction. Lower-bound total TCR beta diversity was estimated with a nonparametric unseen species model using Euler transformation. TCRdb took the public reads, trimmed them with fastp at Q25, ran MiXCR for clone calling and kept in-frame beta chains. CDR3 protein sequences are deduplicated, and each keeps its most common genes and DNA. The V and J calls follow TCRdb's processing rather than the paper's. The sample table holds 780,000 or so distinct CDR3 sequences, of which roughly 50% were seen once. The ten largest clones take up under 30% of the sample.

The germline V gene (reference sequence) gives CDR1 as LGHDT and CDR2 as YNNKEL. The CDR3, cysteine through phenylalanine, is 15 amino acids long. Kept here is only the CDR3 DNA, which spans 45 bases and is read in frame from base 1. At the junction V is shortened by 1 base and J by 8 bases; bases outside the gene matches: 7. The paper as a whole reports these results and caveats: Observed TCR beta diversity correlated strongly with the percentage of naive T cells measured by flow cytometry. Because the CMV infection status of the donors was unknown, age-related changes in expanded clonotypes may potentially have been confounded. Estimates of total diversity based on one million sequenced T cells were regarded as lower bounds and as underestimates. As age increased, observed TCR beta diversity per million T cells dropped in a roughly linear way, and a significant reduction was already evident by age 40. Conclusive comparison of naive and antigen-experienced compartments was prevented by the profiling of bulk unsorted PBMCs. Compared with the aged group, the long-lived group had more naive CD4+ T cells, fewer expanded clones and increased TCR diversity, suggesting age selection.

Donors were around 37 systemically healthy Caucasian individuals from Russia aged 6 to 90 years. Each donor gave about 9.8 milliliters of peripheral blood, drawn into EDTA-treated Vacutainer tubes. Ficoll-Paque density-gradient centrifugation was used to isolate PBMCs, with at least 6.5 million per sample. Total RNA was extracted from PBMCs with Trizol reagent, with at least 5.5 micrograms obtained per sample. For every donor, flow cytometry on a PBMC aliquot measured the percentage of naive CD45RAhigh/CD27high T cells. As regards this clonotype: Its antigen is not yet known. No clone much larger than this one lies a single base away; base qualities are absent.

This chain is built from TRBV3-1 and TRBJ1-2, and 10 bases in between align with TRBD1. Sequenced input: blood. The clonotype originates from a man between 40 and 49 years old in good health. DNA sequence: TGTGCCAGCAGCCAAGGGGACAGGGGATCTGGAGGCTACACCTTC. This yields the protein CASSQGDRGSGGYTF.